This T cell receptor (beta chain) was recorded in a study of response to subunit inactivated influenza vaccine. Study-level points and caveats: Every seasonal influenza vaccination brings in few new T cells, the authors suggested.

Using its own MiXCR run on the RT-PCR reads, TCRdb lists one record per CDR3 protein. Of roughly 550,000 distinct CDR3 sequences in the sample, approximately 20% were seen once. V trimming: 5 bases; J trimming: 0 bases; junction bases outside the gene matches: 10. Germline CDR1 is MNHEY and CDR2 is SVGEGT. The CDR3 is made up of 20 amino acids. Remarks on this clonotype: The antigen is undetermined.

The sample was also linked to a second study, of T cells expressing NK-cell markers. That work contributes: TCR beta libraries carry UMIs added by 5'RACE template switching. In several donors, dominant NKG2C+ clonotypes were roughly 1.0-7.0% of CD8+ T cells. These clonotypes, the leaders elsewhere, also led the CD3+CD56-NKG2C+ fraction in four donors.

Sequencing was performed on CD4+ T cells sorted from PBMCs, taken 11 to 12 days after vaccination. The TCR was taken from a man aged 50 to 60 who received an inactivated influenza vaccine. The genes are TRBV6-2 or TRBV6-3 and TRBJ2-2; 15 nucleotides line up with TRBD2. CDR3 sequence (DNA): TGTGCCAGCAGTCGTCCAATGGGACTAGCGGGAGGAACGAACACCGGGGAGCTGTTTTTT. Protein sequence: CASSRPMGLAGGTNTGELFF.